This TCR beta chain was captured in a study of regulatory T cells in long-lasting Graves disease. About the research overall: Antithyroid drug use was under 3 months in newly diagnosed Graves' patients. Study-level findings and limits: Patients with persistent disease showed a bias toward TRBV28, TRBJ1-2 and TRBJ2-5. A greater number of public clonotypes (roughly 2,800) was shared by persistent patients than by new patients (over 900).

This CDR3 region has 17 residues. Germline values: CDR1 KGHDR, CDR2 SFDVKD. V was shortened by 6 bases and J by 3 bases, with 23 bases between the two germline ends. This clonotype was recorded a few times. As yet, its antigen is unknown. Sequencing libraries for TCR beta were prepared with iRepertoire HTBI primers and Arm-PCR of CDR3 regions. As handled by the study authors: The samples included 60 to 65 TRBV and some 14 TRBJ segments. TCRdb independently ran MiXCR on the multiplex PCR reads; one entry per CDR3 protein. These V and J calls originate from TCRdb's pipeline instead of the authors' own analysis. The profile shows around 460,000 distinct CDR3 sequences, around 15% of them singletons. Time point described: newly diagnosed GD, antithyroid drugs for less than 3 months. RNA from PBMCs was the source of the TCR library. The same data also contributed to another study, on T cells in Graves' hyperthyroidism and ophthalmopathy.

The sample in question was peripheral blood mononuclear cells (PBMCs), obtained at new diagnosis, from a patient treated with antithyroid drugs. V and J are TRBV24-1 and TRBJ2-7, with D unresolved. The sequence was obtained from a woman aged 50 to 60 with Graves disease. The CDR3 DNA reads TGTGCCACCAGTTTCGATGATACACCGGGCCCCGTCTACGAGCAGTACTTC. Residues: CATSFDDTPGPVYEQYF.